One and the same sample provided the 13 T cell receptor beta chains below, sequenced in a study of beta chain features in type 1 diabetes. Study conclusions and caveats: Moderate yet significant TCRB CDR3 shortening was seen in Type 1 diabetes patients in all four CD4+ subsets.

Their specific antigens are unknown. Investigators reverse transcribed all isolated RNA, so they sequenced expressed TCRB transcripts. Measured with immunoSEQ multiplex PCR; TCRdb has only the in-frame clones, and not every one. The repertoire holds roughly 700,000 clones, 13% seen once, with approximately 0.02% in the top ten. The sample taken for sequencing was naive CD4+ T cells from blood. These receptors all stem from a man aged 18 to 35 with type 1 diabetes.

This clone has only a few counts. J is TRBJ2-7 and V is TRBV5-1, with D possibly TRBD1 on 6 matching bases. The V end was cut by 5 bases, the J end by 3 bases, with 9 bases between. The CDR3 has 12 residues. Per the germline V gene, CDR1 is SGHRS and CDR2 is YFSETQ. The CDR3 DNA is TGCGCCAGCAGGGACAGCAACTACGAGCAGTACTTC. Protein: CASRDSNYEQYF.

This clone has only a few counts. The V call is TRBV27, the J call TRBJ2-7; D is unclear. CDR3 length equals 13 residues. Germline V lookup: CDR1 MNHEY, CDR2 SMNVEV (reference sequence). V dropped 5 bases and J dropped 5 bases, with 13 bases sitting between them. The DNA of the CDR3 is TGTGCCAGCAGTCTCTGGGTTGCCCACGAGCAGTACTTC. The encoded protein is CASSLWVAHEQYF.

The V gene is TRBV6-5, the J gene TRBJ1-2; maybe TRBD1 (6 bases). V was shortened by 6 bases and J by 3 bases, with 17 bases between the two germline ends. The germline CDR1 and CDR2 sequences are MNHEY and SVGAGI. The length of the CDR3 is 15 residues. In DNA, the CDR3 is TGTGCCAGCAGGCCGGGTGCAGCAGGGGACTATGGCTACACCTTC. Its translation: CASRPGAAGDYGYTF.

The table lists this clone with a few counts. The CDR3 region is CASSLNPSGGIDTQYF. The CDR3 region has the DNA TGTGCCAGCAGCTTAAACCCTAGCGGGGGAATAGATACGCAGTATTTT. The chain links TRBV7-2 to TRBJ2-3, with 10 bases that match TRBD2. CDR1 is SGHTA, CDR2 FQGNSA, per germline. This CDR3 contains 16 residues. V shed 2 bases, J shed 5 bases, and the junction held 7 bases outside the gene matches.

This clone was found a few times. V is TRBV30 and J is TRBJ2-6, with a tentative D call TRBD1 (5 bases). The CDR3 contains 13 residues. Germline assignment: CDR1 GTSNPN and CDR2 SVGIG (reference sequence). The ends were cut back, 7 bases at V and 0 bases at J, with 7 bases in the middle. CDR3 sequence (DNA): TGTGCCTCCGACAGCTCTGGGGCCAACGTCCTGACTTTC. Protein product: CASDSSGANVLTF.

V usage is TRBV25-1 and J usage is TRBJ1-2; D is uncertain. The length of the CDR3 is 11 residues. Germline V gene lookup returns CDR1 MGHDK and CDR2 SYGVNS. The V and J ends lost 9 bases and 8 bases respectively, with 13 bases between them. CDR3 nucleotide sequence: TGTGCCAGTGGTGGAGATCGCGGCTACACCTTC. Translation: CASGGDRGYTF.

CDR3 region: CASSLGGPRGRNTEAFF. Here the CDR3 DNA reads TGTGCCAGCAGCTTAGGTGGGCCCAGGGGAAGGAACACTGAAGCTTTCTTT. The genes are TRBV7-9 and TRBJ1-1, with a possible D match to TRBD1 (6 bases). The V end was cut by 1 base, the J end by 1 base, with 16 bases between. This CDR3 is built from 17 residues. Germline CDR1 and CDR2: SEHNR and FQNEAQ (reference sequence). Complete variable domain (other parts from reference TRBV7-9 and TRBJ1-1): DTGVSQNPRHKITKRGQNVTFRCDPISEHNRLYWYRQTLGQGPEFLTYFQNEAQLEKSRLLSDRFSAERPKGSFSTLEIQRTEQGDSAMYLCASSLGGPRGRNTEAFFGQGTRLTVV.

On this clone itself: The same CDR3 also results from other DNA sequences found in this sample. V is TRBV9 and J is TRBJ2-1, with D perhaps matching TRBD2 (6 bases). This CDR3 contains 15 residues. V lost 0 bases to trimming and J lost 0 bases, with 7 bases between them. In germline, CDR1 is SGDLS, CDR2 YYNGEE. The CDR3 loop is CASSVDGGSYNEQFF. The CDR3 nucleotides read TGTGCCAGCAGCGTAGACGGGGGCTCCTACAATGAGCAGTTCTTC.

This clone showed up just a few times. The rearrangement uses TRBV5-6 and TRBJ2-5; D is ambiguous. Trimming left V 1 base short and J 3 bases short, with 10 bases between. The CDR3 consists of 14 residues. Germline values: CDR1 SGHDT, CDR2 YYEEEE. The CDR3 loop is CASSLLGNKETQYF. For the CDR3, the DNA is TGTGCCAGCAGCTTGTTAGGGAACAAAGAGACCCAGTACTTC.

The gene calls are TRBV11-2 and TRBJ2-5, with 15 positions matching TRBD2. Unmatched junction bases numbered 4, after V lost 4 bases and J lost 4 bases. This CDR3 spans 16 amino acids. In germline, CDR1 is SGHAT, CDR2 FQNNGV. This CDR3 is CASSSGLAGGLETQYF. CDR3 sequence (DNA): TGTGCCAGCAGCTCCGGACTAGCGGGGGGGCTAGAGACCCAGTACTTC.

CDR3 sequence reads: CASSVATVPGEQYF. The CDR3 coding sequence is TGTGCCAGCAGCGTAGCCACGGTTCCGGGCGAGCAGTACTTC. This sequence joins TRBV9 and TRBJ2-7; D is unresolved. CDR3 length: 14 amino acids. V lost 0 bases and J 6 bases, leaving 13 bases between the germline ends. Germline assignment: CDR1 SGDLS and CDR2 YYNGEE.

The V call is TRBV27, the J call TRBJ1-2, with a tentative D call TRBD1 (5 bases). In germline, CDR1 is MNHEY, CDR2 SMNVEV (reference sequence). The V end lost 6 bases, the J end lost 0 bases, and 14 bases lay between the germline ends. CDR3 length: 15 residues. The CDR3 spells CASRGAGNSNYGYTF. The DNA of the CDR3 is TGTGCCAGCAGAGGAGCAGGGAACTCTAACTATGGCTACACCTTC.

The chain employs TRBV25-1 and TRBJ1-1, with 10 bases lining up with TRBD1. CDR1 and CDR2 from the germline V gene are MGHDK and SYGVNS. V gave up 8 bases and J gave up 0 bases; unmatched junction bases: 6. The CDR3 sequence is 15 residues long. As DNA, the CDR3 is TGTGCCAGCGCCCCGGGACAGGGGATGAACACTGAAGCTTTCTTT. This sequence encodes CASAPGQGMNTEAFF.